Listed here are 29 T cell receptor beta chains from one sample, sequenced in a study of blood T cell repertoires in COVID-19. The protocol was immunoSEQ multiplex PCR, while the TCRdb copy is restricted to in-frame clones and leaves out a portion. The repertoire holds around 380,000 clones, with roughly 86% as singletons. Input material: PBMCs or T cells enriched from blood (not recorded which). The receptors derive from a man between 25 and 39 years old who had recovered from COVID-19.

CDR3 bases: TGCGCCAGTCGGCCCGGACAGGACCGCTATGGCTACACCTTC. This gives the protein CASRPGQDRYGYTF. This chain connects TRBV4-1 to TRBJ1-2, with TRBD1 identical over 7 bases. The trim removed 9 bases at V and 4 bases at J, leaving 11 bases unmatched. In germline, CDR1 is MGHRA, CDR2 YSYEKL. The length of the CDR3 is 14 residues.

This sequence joins TRBV5-4 and TRBJ2-5; a possible D gene is TRBD2 (7 bases). The CDR3 is 15 amino acids. Trimming removed 3 bases at V and 5 bases at J, with 17 bases between. Germline CDR1 SGHNT, CDR2 YYREEE (reference sequence). The CDR3 coding sequence is TGTGCCAGCAGCTCGTCGGGGGGCGGTGGGGAGACCCAGTACTTC. Translating it yields CASSSSGGGGETQYF.

This chain joins TRBV5-1 and TRBJ1-6; TRBD1 might be the D (5 bases). The CDR3 sequence is 17 residues long. V was trimmed by 4 bases and J by 1 base, leaving 15 bases between them. Looked up from germline, CDR1 is SGHRS and CDR2 is YFSETQ. CDR3 region: CASSPSGGESYNSPLHF. The CDR3 nucleotides read TGCGCCAGCAGCCCGTCCGGAGGGGAGTCCTATAATTCACCCCTCCACTTT.

Concerning this clone: Different DNA sequences within this sample yield the same CDR3. The chain joins TRBV10-3 to TRBJ2-7; D is unresolved. Looked up from germline, CDR1 is ENHRY and CDR2 is SYGVKD. This CDR3 has 13 amino acids. The V end lost 0 bases, the J end lost 0 bases, and 3 bases lay between the germline ends. CDR3 nucleotide sequence: TGTGCCATCAGTGAGTCTAGCTCCTACGAGCAGTACTTC. This codes for CAISESSSYEQYF.

This clone came up once. The chain couples TRBV9 to TRBJ2-5; a possible D gene is TRBD1 (6 bases). The V end was cut by 1 base, the J end by 4 bases, with 14 bases between. The CDR3 loop spans 15 amino acids. The germline V gene has CDR1 SGDLS and CDR2 YYNGEE. The CDR3 reads CASSVSPAGVETQYF. The DNA for the CDR3 is TGTGCCAGCAGCGTATCCCCCGCAGGGGTAGAGACCCAGTACTTC.

The chain links TRBV12-3 or TRBV12-4 to TRBJ2-5; D is ambiguous. The CDR3 is made up of 13 amino acids. The V and J ends lost 4 bases and 4 bases respectively, with 10 bases between them. CDR3 protein: CASSYNDGETQYF. As DNA, the CDR3 is TGTGCCAGCAGTTACAACGATGGAGAGACCCAGTACTTC.

The chain joins TRBV3-1 (or the pseudogene TRBV3-2) to TRBJ2-1, with a weak D call TRBD1 (5 bases). The CDR3 is made up of 15 amino acids. V was clipped by 0 bases and J by 6 bases, with 12 bases between them. Germline CDR1 reads LGHDT; CDR2 reads YNNKEL (reference sequence). CDR3 nucleotides: TGTGCCAGCAGCCAAGAGGCAGGCCAGGGCAATGAGCAGTTCTTC. The encoded protein is CASSQEAGQGNEQFF.

Notes on this clone: Other DNA sequences in the same sample also yield this CDR3. The V call is TRBV30, the J call TRBJ1-1; weak D call: TRBD1 (5 bases). The length of the CDR3 is 11 residues. Germline lookup yields CDR1 GTSNPN and CDR2 SVGIG (reference sequence). V lost 4 bases and J lost 5, with 8 bases in between. In DNA form, the CDR3 reads TGTGCCTGGACTCGGGGGACTGAAGCTTTCTTT. Residues: CAWTRGTEAFF. Looking up the rest from reference TRBV30 and TRBJ1-1 gives the full variable domain: SQTIHQWPATLVQPVGSPLSLECTVEGTSNPNLYWYRQAAGRGLQLLFYSVGIGQISSEVPQNLSASRPQDRQFILSSKKLLLSDSGFYLCAWTRGTEAFFGQGTRLTVV.

J is TRBJ1-1 and V is TRBV13, with a tentative D call TRBD1 (5 bases). Trimming cost V 8 bases and J 7 bases, with 20 bases left between them. Germline V gene sequence: CDR1 PRHDT, CDR2 FYEKMQ (reference sequence). This CDR3 region has 14 residues. The CDR3: CASSFGGENGEAFF. The CDR3 nucleotides read TGTGCCAGCTCCTTCGGAGGGGAAAATGGTGAAGCTTTCTTT.

In this sample, this clone turned up a few times. This chain uses TRBV7-2 with TRBJ1-6; 8 nucleotides align to TRBD1. CDR1 SGHTA and CDR2 FQGNSA come from the germline V gene. The CDR3 sequence is 15 residues long. J was trimmed by 8 bases and V by 4 bases; bases with no gene match: 7. CDR3: CASSSDRAKDSPLHF. CDR3 nucleotide sequence: TGTGCCAGCAGCTCGGACAGGGCAAAGGATTCACCCCTCCACTTT.

J is TRBJ1-2 and V is TRBV3-1 (or the pseudogene TRBV3-2); D call uncertain. Trimming left V 0 bases short and J 7 bases short, with 9 bases between. This CDR3 has 13 residues. Per germline, CDR1 LGHDT and CDR2 YNNKEL (reference sequence). The CDR3 nucleotides read TGTGCCAGCAGCCAAGAACCTAACGTTGGCTACACCTTC. Translated, it gives CASSQEPNVGYTF.

This chain joins TRBV3-1 (or the pseudogene TRBV3-2) and TRBJ1-3, with D unclear. Per germline, CDR1 LGHDT and CDR2 YNNKEL (reference sequence). Trimming removed 6 bases from V and 8 bases from J, with 8 bases in between. The CDR3 length is 11 residues. CDR3 region: CASSQRDTIYF. In DNA form, the CDR3 reads TGTGCCAGCAGTCAACGAGACACCATATATTTT.

This chain connects TRBV6-5 to TRBJ2-5; D remains ambiguous. The CDR3 contains 14 residues. Deletions cut 5 bases from V and 5 bases from J, with 15 bases between. The V gene's germline CDR1 is MNHEY and CDR2 SVGAGI. The CDR3 loop is CASSPRHSWETQYF. CDR3 in DNA: TGTGCCAGCAGTCCGCGACACTCCTGGGAGACCCAGTACTTC.

The J gene is TRBJ1-1, the V gene TRBV19; 8 bases line up with TRBD1. CDR1 is LNHDA, CDR2 SQIVND, per germline (reference sequence). This CDR3 spans 13 amino acids. V lost 3 bases to trimming and J lost 8 bases; unmatched junction nucleotides: 5. CDR3 sequence reads: CASSIPQGAEAFF. CDR3 nucleotide sequence: TGTGCCAGTAGTATTCCCCAGGGGGCAGAAGCTTTCTTT.

V usage is TRBV2 and J usage is TRBJ1-6; 7 bases match TRBD1. The V gene end was trimmed by 3 bases and the J gene end by 3 bases; junction bases not matched to a gene: 2. Germline assignment: CDR1 SNHLY and CDR2 FYNNEI. This CDR3 spans 15 amino acids. This CDR3 reads CASSERQGYNSPLHF. The CDR3 nucleotides read TGTGCCAGCAGTGAGAGACAGGGCTATAATTCACCCCTCCACTTT. Full variable domain (rest looked up from reference TRBV2 and TRBJ1-6): EPEVTQTPSHQVTQMGQEVILRCVPISNHLYFYWYRQILGQKVEFLVSFYNNEISEKSEIFDDQFSVERPDGSNFTLKIRSTKLEDSAMYFCASSERQGYNSPLHFGNGTRLTVT.

The chain links TRBV7-9 to TRBJ2-1, with TRBD1 matching 9 bases. V was clipped by 4 bases and J by 5 bases; unmatched bases: 12. CDR1 is SEHNR and CDR2 is FQNEAQ in the germline V gene (reference sequence). There are 17 residues in the CDR3. CDR3 loop: CASSSAPDRGGNNEQFF. In DNA, the CDR3 is TGTGCCAGCAGCTCCGCCCCGGACAGGGGAGGGAACAATGAGCAGTTCTTC. Supplemented by reference TRBV7-9 and TRBJ2-1, the full variable domain reads DTGVSQNPRHKITKRGQNVTFRCDPISEHNRLYWYRQTLGQGPEFLTYFQNEAQLEKSRLLSDRFSAERPKGSFSTLEIQRTEQGDSAMYLCASSSAPDRGGNNEQFFGPGTRLTVL.

The rearrangement links TRBV19 to TRBJ2-7, with TRBD1 matching 7 bases. Germline CDR1 and CDR2: LNHDA and SQIVND (reference sequence). The CDR3 length is 15 residues. Trimming took 4 bases from V and 0 from J; bases not matched to a gene: 6. The CDR3 region is CASSTQGVLSYEQYF. In nucleotides, the CDR3 is TGTGCCAGTAGTACTCAGGGGGTCCTCTCCTACGAGCAGTACTTC.

The chain has TRBV25-1 and TRBJ1-4, with D possibly matching TRBD1 (5 bases). Trimming took 2 bases from V and 0 from J, leaving 13 bases between them. This CDR3 contains 17 residues. The germline gives CDR1 MGHDK, CDR2 SYGVNS. CDR3 bases: TGTGCCAGCAGTGAAACGGGTGGGGCCGCAACTAATGAAAAACTGTTTTTT. This translates into CASSETGGAATNEKLFF. The whole variable domain, remainder taken from reference TRBV25-1 and TRBJ1-4, is EADIYQTPRYLVIGTGKKITLECSQTMGHDKMYWYQQDPGMELHLIHYSYGVNSTEKGDLSSESTVSRIRTEHFPLTLESARPSHTSQYLCASSETGGAATNEKLFFGSGTQLSVL.

The chain employs TRBV5-1 and TRBJ2-3, with D maybe TRBD1 (6 bases). Germline lookup yields CDR1 SGHRS and CDR2 YFSETQ. Trimming pared 0 bases from V and 5 bases from J, leaving 13 bases between. This CDR3 comprises 15 residues. The CDR3 DNA reads as TGCGCCAGCAGCTTGGGGGGGCCTTATCTAGATACGCAGTATTTT. Translation: CASSLGGPYLDTQYF.

The chain uses TRBV27 and TRBJ1-2; D is undetermined. This CDR3 is 12 amino acids long. CDR1 and CDR2 (germline): MNHEY, SMNVEV (reference sequence). V was shortened by 6 bases and J by 1 base, with 6 bases between the two germline ends. DNA of the CDR3: TGTGCCAGCAGGGCATATAACTATGGCTACACCTTC. Translated: CASRAYNYGYTF.

Comments on this clone: The same CDR3 is also encoded by other DNA sequences in this sample. This chain uses TRBV6-5 with TRBJ1-6; TRBD1 aligns across 10 bases. Germline assignment: CDR1 MNHEY and CDR2 SVGAGI. Trimming removed 4 bases from V and 4 bases from J; junction bases left unmatched: 1. This CDR3 has 15 amino acids. The CDR3 DNA follows: TGTGCCAGCAGTTCGGGACAGGGGTATAATTCACCCCTCCACTTT. Translated: CASSSGQGYNSPLHF.

The chain carries TRBV7-9 and TRBJ2-7; D unclear. The CDR3 extends over 13 amino acids. V lost 3 bases and J 7 bases, leaving 13 bases between the germline ends. Germline CDR1 reads SEHNR; CDR2 reads FQNEAQ (reference sequence). The CDR3 protein is CASSFQRGYEQYF. Written as DNA, the CDR3 is TGTGCCAGCAGCTTTCAGCGTGGGTATGAGCAGTACTTC.

In this sample, this clone turned up once. The rearrangement uses TRBV27 and TRBJ2-6; 8 bases line up with TRBD1. The V segment lost 4 bases and the J segment 2 bases; nucleotides outside the gene matches: 4. The CDR3 is 16 amino acids. CDR1 is MNHEY and CDR2 is SMNVEV in the germline V gene (reference sequence). The CDR3, as DNA: TGTGCCAGCAGTTCCATCAGGGGGCCTGGGGCCAACGTCCTGACTTTC. Amino acids: CASSSIRGPGANVLTF.

The chain links TRBV7-9 to TRBJ2-2; weak D call: TRBD1 (5 bases). V gave up 4 bases and J gave up 7 bases, with 10 bases separating them. Germline loops: CDR1 SEHNR, CDR2 FQNEAQ (reference sequence). The CDR3 loop spans 13 amino acids. DNA of the CDR3: TGTGCCAGCAGCTCGCAGGGTAGCGGGGAGCTGTTTTTT. It specifies CASSSQGSGELFF.

The rearrangement links TRBV18 to TRBJ2-5, with 12 bases matching TRBD2. This CDR3 spans 14 amino acids. V lost 8 bases and J lost 4; bases outside the gene matches: 5. Germline V gene data show CDR1 as KGHSH and CDR2 as LQKENI. CDR3 DNA sequence: TGTGCCAGCCCAGGACTAGCGGGGCTAGAGACCCAGTACTTC. It yields the protein CASPGLAGLETQYF. The full variable domain, its missing parts supplied by reference TRBV18 and TRBJ2-5, is NAGVMQNPRHLVRRRGQEARLRCSPMKGHSHVYWYRQLPEEGLKFMVYLQKENIIDESGMPKERFSAEFPKEGPSILRIQQVVRGDSAAYFCASPGLAGLETQYFGPGTRLLVL.

The rearrangement joins TRBV6-6 to TRBJ1-5; TRBD1 is a possible D gene (6 bases). Deletions cut 0 bases from V and 5 bases from J, with 14 bases between. The germline CDR1 and CDR2 sequences are MNHNY and SVGAGI (reference sequence). This CDR3 has 16 amino acids. CDR3 sequence (DNA): TGTGCCAGCAGTTACTCTTTCGGGGGGCGGGATCAGCCCCAGCATTTT. Translating it yields CASSYSFGGRDQPQHF.

J is TRBJ2-7 and V is TRBV6-1; D unclear. V lost 0 bases to trimming and J lost 0 bases, with 9 bases between them. The CDR3 runs to 15 residues. Germline CDR1 and CDR2: MNHNS and SASEGT. CDR3 in amino acids: CASSEAFWSSYEQYF. CDR3 nucleotides: TGTGCCAGCAGTGAAGCTTTCTGGAGCTCCTACGAGCAGTACTTC.

V and J are TRBV27 and TRBJ2-2, with unresolved D. The CDR3 has 16 amino acids. The V gene's germline CDR1 is MNHEY and CDR2 SMNVEV (reference sequence). Trimming pared 5 bases from V and 4 bases from J, leaving 17 bases between. The CDR3 DNA follows: TGTGCCAGCAGTATCCTACCTCCACAGTCCACCGGGGAGCTGTTTTTT. It translates to CASSILPPQSTGELFF.

The CDR3 is CASTGVETQYF. CDR3 in DNA: TGTGCCAGTACAGGGGTGGAGACCCAGTACTTC. The chain has TRBV6-5 and TRBJ2-5; 7 nucleotides align to TRBD1. The V segment lost 9 bases and the J segment 5 bases; nucleotides outside the gene matches: 3. Germline V CDR1 and CDR2: MNHEY, SVGAGI. This CDR3 region has 11 residues.